This TCR beta chain originates from a study of T cells in Graves' hyperthyroidism and ophthalmopathy. The germline CDR1 and CDR2 sequences are LNHDA and SQIVND (reference sequence). V lost 0 bases to trimming and J lost 9 bases, with 8 bases between them. CDR3 length equals 12 residues. TCR beta CDR3 regions were amplified from RNA transcripts. HTBI primers were employed in a first-round RT-PCR of the TCR CDR3. In TCRdb, the multiplex PCR reads were re-called with MiXCR into one record per CDR3 protein. The sample consists of 300,000 to 450,000 distinct CDR3 sequences, approximately 17% of them appearing once. This clonotype has a single count. Under 3 months was the duration of disease in ophthalmopathy patients, who also had a Clinical Activity Score of at least 3 and a NOSPECS grade of at least 4. Thyroid ultrasound, orbital computed tomography, clinical symptoms, and serum thyroxine and TRAb underpinned diagnoses.

The sample was blood. The TCR was taken from a man aged 18 to 29 with Graves' ophthalmopathy. V gene TRBV19 combines with J gene TRBJ1-2; no clear D. CDR3 sequence (DNA): TGTGCCAGTAGTATAGATCGTGGCCGCTACACCTTC. This translates into CASSIDRGRYTF.